A selection of T cell receptor beta chains follows, all from one sample in a study of T cells of healthy individuals. TCRdb called the 5' RACE reads again in MiXCR, with one record for every CDR3 protein. Of roughly 87,000 distinct CDR3 sequences in the sample, approximately 15% were seen once. The receptors were gathered from a human donor in good health. CDR3s include the opening cysteine and the closing phenylalanine or tryptophan. A D gene is named only where the DNA matches it firmly. Clone size is shown for a subset of rows, as once, few, many or a class of expanded clone.

V gene: TRBV12-3/TRBV12-4
clone size: many
J gene: TRBJ1-1
D gene: NA
CDR3 protein: CASSVTGLRNTEAFF
CDR3 DNA: TGTGCCAGCAGCGTAACGGGCCTTCGGAACACTGAAGCTTTCTTT

V gene: TRBV6-1
clone size: NA
J gene: TRBJ2-7
D gene: TRBD1
CDR3 protein: CAIRRTGFSYEQYF
CDR3 DNA: TGTGCCATCCGCCGGACAGGCTTCTCCTACGAGCAGTACTTC

V gene: TRBV5-1
clone size: NA
J gene: TRBJ2-1
D gene: TRBD1
CDR3 protein: CASSLMTGFQLNEQFF
CDR3 DNA: TGCGCCAGCAGCTTAATGACAGGGTTTCAACTTAATGAGCAGTTCTTC

V gene: TRBV6-2/TRBV6-3
clone size: few
J gene: TRBJ2-5
D gene: NA
CDR3 protein: CASSHDQETQYF
CDR3 DNA: TGTGCCAGCAGTCACGACCAAGAGACCCAGTACTTC

V gene: TRBV10-3
clone size: many
J gene: TRBJ2-7
D gene: NA
CDR3 protein: CAISSKFEQYF
CDR3 DNA: TGTGCCATCAGTTCCAAATTCGAGCAGTACTTC

V gene: TRBV11-2
clone size: NA
J gene: TRBJ2-6
D gene: NA
CDR3 protein: CASSLEGGLAWANVLTF
CDR3 DNA: TGTGCCAGCAGCTTAGAGGGGGGACTTGCGTGGGCCAACGTCCTGACTTTC

V gene: TRBV21-1
clone size: many
J gene: TRBJ2-2
D gene: NA
CDR3 protein: CASSKAVSDRPNTGELFF
CDR3 DNA: TGTGCCAGCAGCAAAGCCGTTTCAGACAGACCGAACACCGGGGAGCTGTTTTTT

V gene: TRBV2
clone size: NA
J gene: TRBJ2-3
D gene: NA
CDR3 protein: CASSDGADTQYF
CDR3 DNA: TGTGCCAGCAGTGACGGGGCAGATACGCAGTATTTT

V gene: TRBV7-9
clone size: few
J gene: TRBJ2-1
D gene: NA
CDR3 protein: CASSFGGVNEQFF
CDR3 DNA: TGTGCCAGCAGCTTTGGGGGTGTGAATGAGCAGTTCTTC

V gene: TRBV5-1
clone size: once
J gene: TRBJ2-7
D gene: TRBD2
CDR3 protein: CASSSSGNEYEQYF
CDR3 DNA: TGCGCCAGCAGCTCTAGCGGGAACGAATACGAGCAGTACTTC

V gene: TRBV15
clone size: many
J gene: TRBJ2-7
D gene: TRBD1
CDR3 protein: CATSRGQGSLLSYEQYF
CDR3 DNA: TGTGCCACCAGCAGAGGACAGGGGTCCCTATTGTCCTACGAGCAGTACTTC

V gene: TRBV9
clone size: few
J gene: TRBJ2-1
D gene: NA
CDR3 protein: CASSVAQRGYNEQFF
CDR3 DNA: TGTGCCAGCAGCGTAGCTCAACGGGGGTACAATGAGCAGTTCTTC

V gene: TRBV13
clone size: NA
J gene: TRBJ2-7
D gene: TRBD1
CDR3 protein: CASSWDSSYEQYF
CDR3 DNA: TGTGCCAGCAGCTGGGACAGCTCCTACGAGCAGTACTTC

V gene: TRBV4-2
clone size: NA
J gene: TRBJ2-5
D gene: NA
CDR3 protein: CASSQDVGGQETQYF
CDR3 DNA: TGTGCCAGCAGCCAAGATGTCGGGGGTCAAGAGACCCAGTACTTC

V gene: TRBV4-2
clone size: few
J gene: TRBJ2-2
D gene: NA
CDR3 protein: CASSQGLEGTGELFF
CDR3 DNA: TGTGCCAGCAGCCAGGGACTCGAGGGGACCGGGGAGCTGTTTTTT

V gene: TRBV20-1
clone size: many
J gene: TRBJ2-2
D gene: NA
CDR3 protein: CSARDFTNTGELFF
CDR3 DNA: TGCAGTGCTAGAGATTTTACTAACACCGGGGAGCTGTTTTTT

V gene: TRBV11-2
clone size: few
J gene: TRBJ2-3
D gene: NA
CDR3 protein: CASSLGSARSTDTQYF
CDR3 DNA: TGTGCCAGCAGCTTAGGCTCAGCGAGGTCCACAGATACGCAGTATTTT